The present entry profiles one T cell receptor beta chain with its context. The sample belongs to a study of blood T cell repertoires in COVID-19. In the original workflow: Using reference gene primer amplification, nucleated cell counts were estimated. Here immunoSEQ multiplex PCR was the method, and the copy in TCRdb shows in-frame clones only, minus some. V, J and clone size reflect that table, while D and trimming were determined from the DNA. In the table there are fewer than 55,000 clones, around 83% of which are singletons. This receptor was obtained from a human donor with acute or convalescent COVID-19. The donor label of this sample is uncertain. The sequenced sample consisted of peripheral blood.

CDR3 coding DNA: TGTGCCAGCAGCTTACGGCAGGGGGCTGATGAGCAGTTCTTC. This codes for CASSLRQGADEQFF. The rearrangement joins TRBV7-8 to TRBJ2-1, with 8 bases that match TRBD1. Unmatched junction bases numbered 5, after V lost 2 bases and J lost 8 bases. This CDR3 spans 14 amino acids. Germline CDR1 and CDR2: SGHVS and FQNEAQ.